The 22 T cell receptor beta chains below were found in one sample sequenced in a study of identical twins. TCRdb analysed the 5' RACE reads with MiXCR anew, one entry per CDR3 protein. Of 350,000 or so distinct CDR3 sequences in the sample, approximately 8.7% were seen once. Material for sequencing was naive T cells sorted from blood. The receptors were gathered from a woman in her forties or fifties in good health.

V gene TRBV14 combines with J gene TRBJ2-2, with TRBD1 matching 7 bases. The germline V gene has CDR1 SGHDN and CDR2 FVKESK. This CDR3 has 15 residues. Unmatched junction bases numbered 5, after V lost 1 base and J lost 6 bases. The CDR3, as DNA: TGTGCCAGCAGCCAAGGAGACAGGGACGCCGGGGAGCTGTTTTTT. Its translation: CASSQGDRDAGELFF.

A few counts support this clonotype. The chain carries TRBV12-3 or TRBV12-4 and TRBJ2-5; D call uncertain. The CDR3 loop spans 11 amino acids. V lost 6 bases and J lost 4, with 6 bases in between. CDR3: CASRKVETQYF. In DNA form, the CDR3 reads TGTGCCAGCAGAAAAGTAGAGACCCAGTACTTC.

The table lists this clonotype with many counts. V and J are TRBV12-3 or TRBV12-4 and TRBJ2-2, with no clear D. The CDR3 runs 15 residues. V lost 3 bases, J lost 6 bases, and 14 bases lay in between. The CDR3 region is CASSFVILTSGELFF. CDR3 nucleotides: TGTGCCAGCAGTTTTGTGATTCTAACGTCCGGGGAGCTGTTTTTT.

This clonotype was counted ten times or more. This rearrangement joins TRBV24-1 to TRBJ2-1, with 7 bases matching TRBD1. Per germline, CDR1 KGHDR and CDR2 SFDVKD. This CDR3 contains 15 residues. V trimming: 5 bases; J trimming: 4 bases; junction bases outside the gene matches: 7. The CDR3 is CATSGMGTVYNEQFF. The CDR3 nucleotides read TGTGCCACCAGTGGAATGGGGACAGTATACAATGAGCAGTTCTTC.

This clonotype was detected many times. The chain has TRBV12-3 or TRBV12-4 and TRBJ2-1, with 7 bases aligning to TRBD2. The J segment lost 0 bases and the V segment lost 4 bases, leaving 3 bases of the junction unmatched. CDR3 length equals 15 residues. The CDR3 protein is CASSYRTSSYNEQFF. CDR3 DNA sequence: TGTGCCAGCAGTTACCGGACTAGCTCCTACAATGAGCAGTTCTTC.

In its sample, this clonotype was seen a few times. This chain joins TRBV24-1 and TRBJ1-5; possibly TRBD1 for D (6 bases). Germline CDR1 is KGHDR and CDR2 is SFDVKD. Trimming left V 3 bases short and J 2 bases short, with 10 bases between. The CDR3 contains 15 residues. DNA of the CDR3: TGTGCCACCAGTGATGACCGGACAGGCAATCAGCCCCAGCATTTT. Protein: CATSDDRTGNQPQHF.

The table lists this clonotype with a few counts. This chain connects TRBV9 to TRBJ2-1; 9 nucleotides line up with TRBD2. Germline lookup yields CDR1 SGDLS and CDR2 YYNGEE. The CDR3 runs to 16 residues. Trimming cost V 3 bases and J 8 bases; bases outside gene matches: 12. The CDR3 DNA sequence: TGTGCCAGCAGCGCAATCGGTTTAGCGGGAGTACATGAGCAGTTCTTC. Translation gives CASSAIGLAGVHEQFF.

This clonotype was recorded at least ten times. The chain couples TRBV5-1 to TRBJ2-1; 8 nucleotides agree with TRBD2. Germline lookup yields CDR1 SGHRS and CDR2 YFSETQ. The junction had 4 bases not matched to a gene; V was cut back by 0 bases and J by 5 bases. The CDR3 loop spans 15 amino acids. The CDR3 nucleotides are TGCGCCAGCAGCTTGGGCGGGGGGTCTAACAATGAGCAGTTCTTC. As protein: CASSLGGGSNNEQFF.

The CDR3 sequence: CASRRGGSQPQHF. For the CDR3, the DNA is TGTGCCAGCAGGAGGGGGGGAAGTCAGCCCCAGCATTTT. The V and J genes are TRBV12-3 or TRBV12-4 and TRBJ1-5, with D maybe TRBD1 (6 bases). Trimming cost V 6 bases and J 6 bases, with 12 bases left between them. This CDR3 comprises 13 residues.

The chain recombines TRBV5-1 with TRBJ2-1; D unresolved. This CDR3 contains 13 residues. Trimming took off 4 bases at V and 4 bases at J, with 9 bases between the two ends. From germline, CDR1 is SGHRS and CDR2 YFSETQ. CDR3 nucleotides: TGCGCCAGCAGCGTAGATAGGTACAATGAGCAGTTCTTC. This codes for CASSVDRYNEQFF.

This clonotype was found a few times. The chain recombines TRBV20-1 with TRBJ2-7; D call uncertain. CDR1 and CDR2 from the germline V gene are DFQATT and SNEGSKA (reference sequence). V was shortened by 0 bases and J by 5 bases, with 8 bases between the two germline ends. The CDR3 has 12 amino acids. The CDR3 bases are TGCAGTGCTAGAGATGTCGCGGACGAGCAGTACTTC. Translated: CSARDVADEQYF.

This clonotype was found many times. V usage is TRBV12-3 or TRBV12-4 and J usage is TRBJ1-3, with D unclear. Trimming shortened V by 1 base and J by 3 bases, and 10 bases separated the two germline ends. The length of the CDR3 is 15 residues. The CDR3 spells CASSLVGARGNTIYF. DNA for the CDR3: TGTGCCAGCAGTTTAGTTGGTGCGCGTGGAAACACCATATATTTT.

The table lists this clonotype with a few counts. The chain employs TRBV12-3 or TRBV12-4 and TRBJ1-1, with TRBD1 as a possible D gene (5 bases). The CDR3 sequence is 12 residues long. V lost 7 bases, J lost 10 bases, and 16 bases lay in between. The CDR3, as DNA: TGTGCCAGCACCATTCGGGGGAACCTAGCTTTCTTT. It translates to CASTIRGNLAFF.

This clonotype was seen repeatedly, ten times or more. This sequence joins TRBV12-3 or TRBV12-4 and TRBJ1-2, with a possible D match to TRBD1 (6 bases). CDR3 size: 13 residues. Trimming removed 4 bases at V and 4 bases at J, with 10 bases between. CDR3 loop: CASSSPGVYGYTF. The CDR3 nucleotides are TGTGCCAGCAGTTCTCCAGGGGTCTATGGCTACACCTTC.

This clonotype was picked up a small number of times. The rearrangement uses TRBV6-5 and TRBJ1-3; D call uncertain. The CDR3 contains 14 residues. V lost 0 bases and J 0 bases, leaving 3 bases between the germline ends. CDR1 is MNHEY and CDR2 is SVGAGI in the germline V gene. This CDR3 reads CASSYSASGNTIYF. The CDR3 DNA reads TGTGCCAGCAGTTACTCAGCCTCTGGAAACACCATATATTTT.

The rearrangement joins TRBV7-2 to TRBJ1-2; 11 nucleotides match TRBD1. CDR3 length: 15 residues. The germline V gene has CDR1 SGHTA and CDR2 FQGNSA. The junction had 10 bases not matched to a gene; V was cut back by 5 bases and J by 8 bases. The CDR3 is CASSLPGQGVWGYTF. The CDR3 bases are TGTGCCAGCAGCCTGCCGGGACAGGGGGTGTGGGGCTACACCTTC.

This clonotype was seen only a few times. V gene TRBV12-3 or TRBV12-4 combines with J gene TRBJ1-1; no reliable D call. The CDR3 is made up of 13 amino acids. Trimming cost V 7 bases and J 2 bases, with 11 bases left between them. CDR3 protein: CASTLDINTEAFF. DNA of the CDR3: TGTGCCAGCACCCTCGATATCAACACTGAAGCTTTCTTT.

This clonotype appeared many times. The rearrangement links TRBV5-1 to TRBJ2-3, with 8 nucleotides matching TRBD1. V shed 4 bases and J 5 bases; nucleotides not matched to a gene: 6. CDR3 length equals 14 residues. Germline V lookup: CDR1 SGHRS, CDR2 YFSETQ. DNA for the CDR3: TGCGCCAGCAGCCCACAGGGGGTGAAAGATACGCAGTATTTT. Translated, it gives CASSPQGVKDTQYF.

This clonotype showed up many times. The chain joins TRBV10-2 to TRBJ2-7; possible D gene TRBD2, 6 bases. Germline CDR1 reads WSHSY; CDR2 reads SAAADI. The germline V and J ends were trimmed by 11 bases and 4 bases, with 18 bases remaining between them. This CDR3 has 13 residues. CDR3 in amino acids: CASQENGRYEQYV. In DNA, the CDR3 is TGCGCCTCACAGGAGAACGGGAGATACGAGCAGTACGTC.

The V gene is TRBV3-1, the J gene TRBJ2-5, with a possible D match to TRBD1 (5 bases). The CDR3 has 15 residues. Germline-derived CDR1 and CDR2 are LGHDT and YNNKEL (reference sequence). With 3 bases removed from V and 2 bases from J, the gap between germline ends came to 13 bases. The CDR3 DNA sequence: TGTGCCAGCAGCCACAGGACATTAAAGCAAGAGACCCAGTACTTC. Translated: CASSHRTLKQETQYF.

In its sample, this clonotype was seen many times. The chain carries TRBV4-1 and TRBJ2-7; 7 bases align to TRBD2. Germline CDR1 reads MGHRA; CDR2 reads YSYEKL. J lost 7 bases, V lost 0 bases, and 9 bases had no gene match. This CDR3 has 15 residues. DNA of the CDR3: TGCGCCAGCAGCCAAGATAGACTAGCAAACCGGGAGCAGTACTTC. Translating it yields CASSQDRLANREQYF.

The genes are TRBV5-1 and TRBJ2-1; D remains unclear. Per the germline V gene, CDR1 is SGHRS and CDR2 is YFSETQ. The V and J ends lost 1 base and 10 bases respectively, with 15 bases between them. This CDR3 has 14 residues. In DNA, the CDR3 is TGCGCCAGCAGCTTGAATGTCCAGGCCGAGGAGCAGTTCTTC. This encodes CASSLNVQAEEQFF.